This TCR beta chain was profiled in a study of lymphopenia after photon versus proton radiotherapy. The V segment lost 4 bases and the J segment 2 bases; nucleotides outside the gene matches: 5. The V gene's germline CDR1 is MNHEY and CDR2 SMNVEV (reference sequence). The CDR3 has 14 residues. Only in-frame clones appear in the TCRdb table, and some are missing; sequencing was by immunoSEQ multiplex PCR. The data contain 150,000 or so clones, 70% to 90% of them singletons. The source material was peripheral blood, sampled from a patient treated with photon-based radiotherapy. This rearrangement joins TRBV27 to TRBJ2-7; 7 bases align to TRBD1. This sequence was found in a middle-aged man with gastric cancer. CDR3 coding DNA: TGTGCCAGCAGTTCTTACGACAGGGCCTACGAGCAGTACTTC. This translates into CASSSYDRAYEQYF.